The 15 T cell receptor beta chains in this list originate from one sample, sequenced in a study of cytomegalovirus exposure and HLA in healthy donors. The PCR employed 60 Vbeta primers together with 13 Jbeta primers. The method was immunoSEQ multiplex PCR; TCRdb's version includes in-frame clones alone and lacks a portion of them. The table lists approximately 150,000 clones, 80% to 90% of them singletons. What was sequenced was PBMCs. The receptors were gathered from a woman aged 25 to 39 in good health and CMV-seropositive.

The chain has TRBV9 and TRBJ2-1; TRBD2 agrees at 9 bases. The V gene end was trimmed by 9 bases and the J gene end by 2 bases; junction bases not matched to a gene: 6. Germline CDR1 is SGDLS and CDR2 is YYNGEE. This CDR3 has 14 amino acids. As DNA, the CDR3 is TGTGCCACCTCTAGCGGGGACACCTACAATGAGCAGTTCTTC. Protein product: CATSSGDTYNEQFF. The entire variable domain, with the rest obtained from reference TRBV9 and TRBJ2-1, is as follows: DSGVTQTPKHLITATGQRVTLRCSPRSGDLSVYWYQQSLDQGLQFLIQYYNGEERAKGNILERFSAQQFPDLHSELNLSSLELGDSALYFCATSSGDTYNEQFFGPGTRLTVL.

This clone was seen just once. The chain carries TRBV5-1 and TRBJ2-5, with 9 bases matching TRBD2. CDR1 SGHRS and CDR2 YFSETQ come from the germline V gene. CDR3 length: 18 amino acids. V trimming: 1 base; J trimming: 2 bases; junction bases outside the gene matches: 12. The CDR3 spells CASSLFPSGVTTQETQYF. The CDR3 region has the DNA TGCGCCAGCAGCTTGTTCCCTAGCGGGGTAACCACACAAGAGACCCAGTACTTC.

This clone was observed a single time. The rearrangement links TRBV6-5 to TRBJ2-7, with 8 bases lining up with TRBD1. The trim removed 1 base at V and 6 bases at J, leaving 5 bases unmatched. The CDR3 consists of 14 residues. Germline V gives CDR1 MNHEY, CDR2 SVGAGI. This chain's CDR3 is CASSYYQGAGEQYF. In nucleotides, the CDR3 is TGTGCCAGCAGTTACTACCAGGGGGCGGGCGAGCAGTACTTC.

In regard to this clone: In the same sample, other DNA sequences code for this CDR3. This chain uses TRBV7-2 with TRBJ2-2; D is uncertain. CDR3 length: 14 residues. Per germline, CDR1 SGHTA and CDR2 FQGNSA. The germline V and J ends were trimmed by 5 bases and 1 base, with 8 bases remaining between them. The DNA of the CDR3 is TGTGCCAGCAGCCTAGATCTGAACACCGGGGAGCTGTTTTTT. It yields the protein CASSLDLNTGELFF.

A remark on this clone: The missing conserved phenylalanine or tryptophan at the end of this CDR3 makes a read error likely. This chain connects TRBV9 to TRBJ1-5; D gene unclear. Germline values: CDR1 SGDLS, CDR2 YYNGEE. V was cut by 0 bases and J by 9 bases, with 13 bases left in between. This CDR3 spans 14 amino acids. CDR3 nucleotides: TGTGCCAGCAGCGTAGATAGATCCCATGGGCCCCAGCATCTT. Protein product: CASSVDRSHGPQHL.

The chain recombines TRBV27 with TRBJ2-6; TRBD1 is a possible D gene (5 bases). CDR1 is MNHEY and CDR2 is SMNVEV in the germline V gene (reference sequence). V gave up 10 bases and J gave up 3 bases, with 10 bases separating them. The CDR3 has 13 residues. The CDR3 here is CATRGNGANVLTF. The CDR3, as DNA: TGTGCCACTAGGGGTAATGGGGCCAACGTCCTGACTTTC.

This clone has just one count. The chain recombines TRBV5-5 with TRBJ2-3; tentatively, D is TRBD2 (5 bases). This CDR3 has 16 amino acids. V gave up 4 bases and J gave up 3 bases, with 18 bases separating them. Germline V gives CDR1 SGHKS, CDR2 YYEKEE (reference sequence). The CDR3 protein is CASSLVGRGVTDTQYF. CDR3 in DNA: TGTGCCAGCAGCCTCGTCGGACGGGGAGTTACAGATACGCAGTATTTT.

J is TRBJ2-7 and V is TRBV5-1, with a tentative D call TRBD2 (5 bases). The germline V gene encodes CDR1 SGHRS and CDR2 YFSETQ. Trimming removed 0 bases at V and 7 bases at J, with 14 bases between. The CDR3 loop spans 14 amino acids. Written as DNA, the CDR3 is TGCGCCAGCAGCTTGGGTCTGGGGTCGGGGGAGCAGTACTTC. Amino acids: CASSLGLGSGEQYF.

This rearrangement joins TRBV27 to TRBJ2-3, with a possible D match to TRBD2 (7 bases). Trimming left V 5 bases short and J 4 bases short, with 13 bases between. Per the germline V gene, CDR1 is MNHEY and CDR2 is SMNVEV (reference sequence). The CDR3 runs to 14 residues. CDR3 sequence: CASSRGGAADTQYF. The CDR3 region has the DNA TGTGCCAGCAGTCGTGGGGGGGCGGCAGATACGCAGTATTTT.

The rearrangement joins TRBV6-5 to TRBJ2-1; 8 bases are shared with TRBD1. Unmatched junction bases numbered 8, after V lost 3 bases and J lost 7 bases. This CDR3 region has 15 residues. Germline V CDR1 and CDR2: MNHEY, SVGAGI. CDR3: CASSYTGGWENEQFF. The DNA for the CDR3 is TGTGCCAGCAGTTATACAGGGGGTTGGGAGAATGAGCAGTTCTTC.

This chain links TRBV6-5 with TRBJ2-1, with 8 bases identical to TRBD2. CDR1 and CDR2 (germline): MNHEY, SVGAGI. V lost 7 bases, J lost 2 bases, and 4 bases stayed unmatched. The CDR3 runs 14 residues. The CDR3, as DNA: TGTGCCAGCAACACGGGGGGGCCCTACAATGAGCAGTTCTTC. Its translation: CASNTGGPYNEQFF.

On this clone: Other DNA sequences within the sample encode an identical CDR3. The CDR3: CASSVGGTGELFF. The CDR3 bases are TGTGCCAGCAGCGTAGGCGGAACCGGGGAGCTGTTTTTT. The chain recombines TRBV9 with TRBJ2-2; D remains unclear. Per germline, CDR1 SGDLS and CDR2 YYNGEE. The V end lost 0 bases, the J end lost 5 bases, and 5 bases lay between the germline ends. The CDR3 consists of 13 residues.

This clone was found a few times. The chain couples TRBV5-4 to TRBJ1-2; maybe TRBD1 (5 bases). Germline assignment: CDR1 SGHNT and CDR2 YYREEE (reference sequence). V lost 2 bases to trimming and J lost 3 bases, with 5 bases between them. The CDR3 is made up of 12 amino acids. CDR3 bases: TGTGCCAGCAGCTTAGGGGACTATGGCTACACCTTC. Its protein is CASSLGDYGYTF. The full variable domain, rest sourced from reference TRBV5-4 and TRBJ1-2, is ETGVTQSPTHLIKTRGQQVTLRCSSQSGHNTVSWYQQALGQGPQFIFQYYREEENGRGNFPPRFSGLQFPNYSSELNVNALELDDSALYLCASSLGDYGYTFGSGTRLTVV.

For this clone: The junction differs from germline at one of its ends, possibly a read error. V gene TRBV5-6 combines with J gene TRBJ1-3; D is unclear. Germline V gene sequence: CDR1 SGHDT, CDR2 YYEEEE. This CDR3 region has 12 residues. The CDR3 here is CASSLRGDTIYF. The DNA of the CDR3 is TGTGCCAGCAGCTTGCGTGGAGACACCATATATTTT.

The rearrangement links TRBV18 to TRBJ1-2, with TRBD1 matching 11 bases. The J segment lost 8 bases and the V segment lost 0 bases, leaving 5 bases of the junction unmatched. The CDR3 runs to 15 residues. Germline CDR1 and CDR2: KGHSH and LQKENI. Here the CDR3 reads CASSPPGQGARGYTF. The CDR3 region has the DNA TGTGCCAGCTCACCACCTGGACAGGGGGCGAGGGGCTACACCTTC.